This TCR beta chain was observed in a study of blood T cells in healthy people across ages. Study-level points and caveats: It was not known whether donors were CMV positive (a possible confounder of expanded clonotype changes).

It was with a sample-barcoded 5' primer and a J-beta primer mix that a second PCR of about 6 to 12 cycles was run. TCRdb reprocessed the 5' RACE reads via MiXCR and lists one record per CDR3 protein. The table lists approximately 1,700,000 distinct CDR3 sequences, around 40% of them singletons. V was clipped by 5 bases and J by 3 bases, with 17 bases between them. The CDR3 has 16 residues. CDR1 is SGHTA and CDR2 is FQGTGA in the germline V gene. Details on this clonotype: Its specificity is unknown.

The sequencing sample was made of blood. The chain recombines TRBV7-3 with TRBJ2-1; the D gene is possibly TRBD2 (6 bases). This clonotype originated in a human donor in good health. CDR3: CASSPWGAGGYNEQFF. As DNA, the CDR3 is TGTGCCAGCAGCCCTTGGGGTGCCGGGGGCTACAATGAGCAGTTCTTC.